This is a list of T cell receptor beta chains from one sample in a study of T cell responses to AZD1222 COVID-19 vaccine. Only in-frame clones appear in the TCRdb table, and some are missing; sequencing was by immunoSEQ multiplex PCR. The sample lists approximately 73,000 clones; 70% to 85% were seen once. The specimen was peripheral blood, collected on day 0 of AZD1222 vaccination. The receptors originated from an adult in good health. Both conserved end residues are trimmed from each CDR3. Clone size is given for some rows only: seen once, a few or many times, or a class if the clone is expanded.

clone_size: -
j_call: TRBJ2-5
v_call: TRBV5-1
cdr3_length: 12
cdr3_aa: ASSFARDQETQY

clone_size: -
j_call: TRBJ2-3
v_call: TRBV27
cdr3_length: 16
cdr3_aa: ASSLWGDGDPYADTQY

clone_size: -
j_call: TRBJ1-1
v_call: TRBV18
cdr3_length: 12
cdr3_aa: ASSPQGGNTEAF

clone_size: -
j_call: TRBJ2-7
v_call: TRBV11-3
cdr3_length: 11
cdr3_aa: ASSLRGPYEQY

clone_size: -
j_call: TRBJ2-7
v_call: TRBV20-1
cdr3_length: 9
cdr3_aa: SAKLGYEQY

clone_size: -
j_call: TRBJ1-2
v_call: TRBV18
cdr3_length: 13
cdr3_aa: ASSPEQGAGYGYT

clone_size: -
j_call: TRBJ1-2
v_call: TRBV27
cdr3_length: 13
cdr3_aa: ASSLFPDSNYGYT

clone_size: -
j_call: TRBJ1-6
v_call: TRBV30
cdr3_length: 10
cdr3_aa: AWTDDNSPLH

clone_size: -
j_call: TRBJ2-1
v_call: TRBV4-2
cdr3_length: 14
cdr3_aa: ASSQEEASGYNEQF

clone_size: -
j_call: TRBJ1-1
v_call: TRBV9
cdr3_length: 12
cdr3_aa: ASSVQAQGTEAF

clone_size: -
j_call: TRBJ2-5
v_call: TRBV10-3
cdr3_length: 12
cdr3_aa: AISESRNQETQY

clone_size: -
j_call: TRBJ1-3
v_call: TRBV5-1
cdr3_length: 13
cdr3_aa: ASSLEGGPTNTIY

clone_size: -
j_call: TRBJ2-7
v_call: TRBV14
cdr3_length: 14
cdr3_aa: ASSQEARGLMFEQY

clone_size: -
j_call: TRBJ2-1
v_call: TRBV29-1
cdr3_length: 16
cdr3_aa: SVEGEATALGSYNEQF

clone_size: once
j_call: TRBJ1-4
v_call: TRBV4-1
cdr3_length: 10
cdr3_aa: ASSQAVEKLF

clone_size: -
j_call: TRBJ1-5
v_call: TRBV30
cdr3_length: 12
cdr3_aa: AWSGQGAVQPQH

clone_size: -
j_call: TRBJ1-1
v_call: TRBV6-1
cdr3_length: 11
cdr3_aa: ASSEAGGTEAF

clone_size: few
j_call: TRBJ2-7
v_call: TRBV18
cdr3_length: 15
cdr3_aa: ASSPPGAGPRSYEQY

clone_size: -
j_call: TRBJ2-7
v_call: TRBV6-5
cdr3_length: 13
cdr3_aa: ASSYATGGYYEQY

clone_size: -
j_call: TRBJ2-7
v_call: TRBV3-1/TRBV3-2
cdr3_length: 13
cdr3_aa: ASSQDKDGDYEQY

clone_size: once
j_call: TRBJ2-4
v_call: TRBV21-1
cdr3_length: 15
cdr3_aa: ASSKPPSGRTKNIQY

clone_size: few
j_call: TRBJ2-5
v_call: TRBV12-5
cdr3_length: 11
cdr3_aa: ASGGGSQETQY

clone_size: -
j_call: TRBJ2-3
v_call: TRBV5-1
cdr3_length: 13
cdr3_aa: ASSLTGPPADTQY

clone_size: -
j_call: TRBJ2-2
v_call: TRBV6-4
cdr3_length: 10
cdr3_aa: ASRGVPGELF

clone_size: -
j_call: TRBJ1-5
v_call: TRBV7-2
cdr3_length: 13
cdr3_aa: ASSLLREGSQPQH

clone_size: -
j_call: TRBJ2-1
v_call: TRBV6-5
cdr3_length: 11
cdr3_aa: ASGRGGAAEQF